The T cell receptor (beta chain) described here comes from a study of T cell responses to AZD1222 COVID-19 vaccine. At the level of the study: Second-dose recipients at about 4 or about 12 weeks were treated as one pooled group.

Only in-frame clones appear in the TCRdb table, and some are missing; sequencing was by immunoSEQ multiplex PCR. Found here are roughly 190,000 clones, approximately 92% of them singletons; the top ten hold approximately 1.5%. This clone was observed once. The germline V gene has CDR1 MNHEY and CDR2 SMNVEV (reference sequence). Trimming took off 2 bases at V and 5 bases at J, with 9 bases between the two ends. The CDR3 consists of 13 residues. The receptor's source is an adult in good health. The genes are TRBV27 and TRBJ2-5, with D tentatively TRBD2 (5 bases). Sequenced here: peripheral blood, sampled on day 0 of AZD1222 vaccination. The CDR3 reads CASSLDYRETQYF. For the CDR3, the DNA is TGTGCCAGCAGTTTAGACTACCGGGAGACCCAGTACTTC.